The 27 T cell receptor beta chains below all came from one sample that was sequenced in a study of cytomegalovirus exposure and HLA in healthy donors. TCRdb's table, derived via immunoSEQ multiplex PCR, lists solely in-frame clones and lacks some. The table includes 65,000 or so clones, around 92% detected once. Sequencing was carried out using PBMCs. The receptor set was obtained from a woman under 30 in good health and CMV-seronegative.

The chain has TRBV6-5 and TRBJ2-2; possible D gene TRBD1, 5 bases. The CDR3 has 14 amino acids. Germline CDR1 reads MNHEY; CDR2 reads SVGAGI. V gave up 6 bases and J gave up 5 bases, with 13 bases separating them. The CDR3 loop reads CASRFQGDTGELFF. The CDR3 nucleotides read TGTGCCAGCAGATTCCAAGGGGATACCGGGGAGCTGTTTTTT.

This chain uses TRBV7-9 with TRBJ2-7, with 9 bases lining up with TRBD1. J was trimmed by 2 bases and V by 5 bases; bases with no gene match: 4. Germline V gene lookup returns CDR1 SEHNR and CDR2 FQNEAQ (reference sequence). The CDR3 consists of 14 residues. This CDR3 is CASSLGTGTYEQYF. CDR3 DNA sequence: TGTGCCAGCAGCCTTGGGACAGGGACCTACGAGCAGTACTTC.

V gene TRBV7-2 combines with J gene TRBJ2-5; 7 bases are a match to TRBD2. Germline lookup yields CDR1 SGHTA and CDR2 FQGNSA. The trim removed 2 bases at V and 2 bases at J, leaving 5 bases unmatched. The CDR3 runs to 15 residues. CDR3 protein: CASSLNSGFQETQYF. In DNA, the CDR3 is TGTGCCAGCAGCTTAAATAGCGGGTTTCAAGAGACCCAGTACTTC.

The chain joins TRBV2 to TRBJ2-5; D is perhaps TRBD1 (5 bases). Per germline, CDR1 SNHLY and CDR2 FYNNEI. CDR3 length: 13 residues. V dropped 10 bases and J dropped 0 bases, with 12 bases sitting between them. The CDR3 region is CATLGLDQETQYF. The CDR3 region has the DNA TGTGCCACCTTGGGGCTAGACCAAGAGACCCAGTACTTC.

The CDR3 is CASSFGSGDYTGELFF. In DNA form, the CDR3 reads TGTGCCAGCAGTTTCGGTAGCGGGGACTACACCGGGGAGCTGTTTTTT. The chain recombines TRBV28 with TRBJ2-2; 8 nucleotides agree with TRBD2. V lost 3 bases to trimming and J lost 3 bases; unmatched junction nucleotides: 6. The CDR3 consists of 16 residues. Germline lookup yields CDR1 MDHEN and CDR2 SYDVKM.

The CDR3 coding sequence is TGCGCCAGCAGTTTCTTTTCGGTCACAGATACGCAGTATTTT. Protein: CASSFFSVTDTQYF. The chain is built from TRBV5-1 and TRBJ2-3; no definite D call. Germline V gene data show CDR1 as SGHRS and CDR2 as YFSETQ. V lost 5 bases to trimming and J lost 2 bases, with 12 bases between them. This CDR3 spans 14 amino acids.

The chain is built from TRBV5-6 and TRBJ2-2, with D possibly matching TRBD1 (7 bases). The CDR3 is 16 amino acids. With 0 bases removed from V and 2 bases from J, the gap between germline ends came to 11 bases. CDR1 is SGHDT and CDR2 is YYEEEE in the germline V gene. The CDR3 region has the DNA TGTGCCAGCAGCTTGGGGACAGGACTAAACACCGGGGAGCTGTTTTTT. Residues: CASSLGTGLNTGELFF.

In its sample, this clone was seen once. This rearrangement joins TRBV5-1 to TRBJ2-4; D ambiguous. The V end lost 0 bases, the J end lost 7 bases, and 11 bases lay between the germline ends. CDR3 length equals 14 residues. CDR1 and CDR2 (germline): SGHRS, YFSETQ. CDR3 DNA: TGCGCCAGCAGCTTGGATGGCCCCAGGAACATTCAGTACTTC. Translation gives CASSLDGPRNIQYF.

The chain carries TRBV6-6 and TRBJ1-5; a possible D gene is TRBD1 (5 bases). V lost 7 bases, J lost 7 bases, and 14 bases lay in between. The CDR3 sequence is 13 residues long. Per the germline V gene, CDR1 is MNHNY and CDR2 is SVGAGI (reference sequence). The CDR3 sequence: CASKGGADQPQHF. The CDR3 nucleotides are TGTGCCAGCAAAGGTGGGGCGGACCAGCCCCAGCATTTT.

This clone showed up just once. Here the CDR3 DNA reads TGTGCCACCAGCATGGCAGGGGGAGGACAGCCCCAGCATTTT. This encodes CATSMAGGGQPQHF. V gene TRBV15 combines with J gene TRBJ1-5, with TRBD1 matching 7 bases. This CDR3 spans 14 amino acids. Germline trimming cut 4 bases from V and 7 bases from J; bases unmatched to any gene: 7. Germline V gives CDR1 LNHNV, CDR2 YYDKDF (reference sequence).

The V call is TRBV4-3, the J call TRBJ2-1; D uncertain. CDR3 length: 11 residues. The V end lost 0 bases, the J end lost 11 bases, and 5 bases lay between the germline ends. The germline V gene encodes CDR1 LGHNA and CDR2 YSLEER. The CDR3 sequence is CASSQEQKQFF. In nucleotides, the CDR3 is TGCGCCAGCAGCCAAGAACAAAAGCAGTTCTTC.

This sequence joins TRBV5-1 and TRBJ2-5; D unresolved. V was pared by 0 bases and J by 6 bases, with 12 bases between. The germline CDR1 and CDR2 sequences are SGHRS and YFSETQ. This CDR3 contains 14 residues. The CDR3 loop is CASSLGSLGQTQYF. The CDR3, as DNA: TGCGCCAGCAGCTTGGGGAGTCTCGGCCAGACCCAGTACTTC.

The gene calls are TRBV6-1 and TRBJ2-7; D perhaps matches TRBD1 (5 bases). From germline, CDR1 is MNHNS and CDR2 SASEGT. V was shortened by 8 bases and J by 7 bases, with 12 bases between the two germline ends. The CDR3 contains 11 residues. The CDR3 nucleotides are TGTGCCAGCTCGATGGGGCAAGAGCAGTACTTC. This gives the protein CASSMGQEQYF.

CDR3 sequence (DNA): TGTGCCAGCAGTTACTCGGGGACACCTAACTATGGCTACACCTTC. It is translated as CASSYSGTPNYGYTF. J is TRBJ1-2 and V is TRBV6-5, with D possibly matching TRBD1 (6 bases). This CDR3 comprises 15 residues. Between the trimmed V and J ends, which lost 0 bases and 0 bases, there was a span of 8 bases. Looked up from germline, CDR1 is MNHEY and CDR2 is SVGAGI.

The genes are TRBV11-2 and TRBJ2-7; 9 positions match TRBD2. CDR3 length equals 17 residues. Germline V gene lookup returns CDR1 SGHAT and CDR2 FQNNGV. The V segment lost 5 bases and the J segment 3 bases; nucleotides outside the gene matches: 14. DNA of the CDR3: TGTGCCAGCAGCCGCGGGGGTAGCGGGAGTGTAGGCTACGAGCAGTACTTC. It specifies CASSRGGSGSVGYEQYF. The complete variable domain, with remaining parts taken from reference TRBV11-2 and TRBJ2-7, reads EAGVAQSPRYKIIEKRQSVAFWCNPISGHATLYWYQQILGQGPKLLIQFQNNGVVDDSQLPKDRFSAERLKGVDSTLKIQPAKLEDSAVYLCASSRGGSGSVGYEQYFGPGTRLTVT.

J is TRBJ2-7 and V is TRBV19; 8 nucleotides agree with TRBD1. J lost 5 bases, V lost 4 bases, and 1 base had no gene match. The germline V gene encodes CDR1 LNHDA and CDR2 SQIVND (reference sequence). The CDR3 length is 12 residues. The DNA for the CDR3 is TGTGCCAGTAGTAGACAGGGGCACGAGCAGTACTTC. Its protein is CASSRQGHEQYF. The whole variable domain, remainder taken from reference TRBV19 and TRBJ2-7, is DGGITQSPKYLFRKEGQNVTLSCEQNLNHDAMYWYRQDPGQGLRLIYYSQIVNDFQKGDIAEGYSVSREKKESFPLTVTSAQKNPTAFYLCASSRQGHEQYFGPGTRLTVT.

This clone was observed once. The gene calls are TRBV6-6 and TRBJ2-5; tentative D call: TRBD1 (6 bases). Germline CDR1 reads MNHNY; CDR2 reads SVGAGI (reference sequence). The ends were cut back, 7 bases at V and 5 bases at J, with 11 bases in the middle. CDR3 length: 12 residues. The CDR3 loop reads CASTGARETQYF. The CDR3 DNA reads TGTGCCAGCACAGGGGCACGGGAGACCCAGTACTTC.

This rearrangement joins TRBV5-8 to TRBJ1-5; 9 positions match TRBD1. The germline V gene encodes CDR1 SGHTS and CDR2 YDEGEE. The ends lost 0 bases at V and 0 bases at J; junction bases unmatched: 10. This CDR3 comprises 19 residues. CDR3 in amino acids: CASSLEPGTGKLSNQPQHF. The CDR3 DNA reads TGTGCCAGCAGCTTGGAACCAGGGACAGGGAAACTTAGCAATCAGCCCCAGCATTTT.

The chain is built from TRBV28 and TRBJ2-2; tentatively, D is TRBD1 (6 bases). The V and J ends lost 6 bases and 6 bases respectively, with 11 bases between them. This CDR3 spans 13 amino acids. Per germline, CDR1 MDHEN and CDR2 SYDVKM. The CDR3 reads CASSPTGSGELFF. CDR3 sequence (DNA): TGTGCCAGCAGCCCAACAGGGTCCGGGGAGCTGTTTTTT.

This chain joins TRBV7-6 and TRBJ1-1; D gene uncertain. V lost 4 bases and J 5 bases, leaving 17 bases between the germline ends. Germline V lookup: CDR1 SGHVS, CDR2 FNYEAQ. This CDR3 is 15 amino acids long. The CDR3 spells CASSSKLEGRTEAFF. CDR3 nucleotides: TGTGCCAGCAGCTCCAAGCTAGAGGGTCGGACTGAAGCTTTCTTT. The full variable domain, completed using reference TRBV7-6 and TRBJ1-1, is GAGVSQSPRYKVTKRGQDVALRCDPISGHVSLYWYRQALGQGPEFLTYFNYEAQQDKSGLPNDRFSAERPEGSISTLTIQRTEQRDSAMYRCASSSKLEGRTEAFFGQGTRLTVV.

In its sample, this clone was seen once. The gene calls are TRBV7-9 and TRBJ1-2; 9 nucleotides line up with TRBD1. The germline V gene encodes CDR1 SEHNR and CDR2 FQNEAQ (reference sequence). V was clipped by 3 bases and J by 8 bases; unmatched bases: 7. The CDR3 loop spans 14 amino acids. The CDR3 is CASSFDRGAGGYTF. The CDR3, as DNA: TGTGCCAGCAGCTTCGACAGGGGGGCCGGGGGCTACACCTTC. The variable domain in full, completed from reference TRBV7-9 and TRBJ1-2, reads DTGVSQNPRHKITKRGQNVTFRCDPISEHNRLYWYRQTLGQGPEFLTYFQNEAQLEKSRLLSDRFSAERPKGSFSTLEIQRTEQGDSAMYLCASSFDRGAGGYTFGSGTRLTVV.

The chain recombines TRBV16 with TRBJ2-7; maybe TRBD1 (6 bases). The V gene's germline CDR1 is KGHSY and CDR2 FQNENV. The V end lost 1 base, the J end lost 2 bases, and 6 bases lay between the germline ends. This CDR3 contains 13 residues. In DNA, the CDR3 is TGTGCCAGCAGCCAATACAGGGCCTACGAGCAGTACTTC. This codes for CASSQYRAYEQYF.

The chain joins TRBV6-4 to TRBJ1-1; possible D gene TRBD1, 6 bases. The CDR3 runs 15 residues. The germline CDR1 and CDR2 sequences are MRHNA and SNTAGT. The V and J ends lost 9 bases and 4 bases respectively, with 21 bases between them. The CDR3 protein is CAREGDGRRGTEAFF. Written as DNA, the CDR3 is TGTGCCAGAGAGGGGGATGGAAGACGAGGCACTGAAGCTTTCTTT.

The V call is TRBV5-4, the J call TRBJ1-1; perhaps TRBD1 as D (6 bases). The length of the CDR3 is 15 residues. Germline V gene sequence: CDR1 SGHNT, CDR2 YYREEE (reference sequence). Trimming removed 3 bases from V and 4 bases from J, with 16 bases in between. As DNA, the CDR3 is TGTGCCAGCAGCTCCCGGGACATGTTGGGCACTGAAGCTTTCTTT. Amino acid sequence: CASSSRDMLGTEAFF.

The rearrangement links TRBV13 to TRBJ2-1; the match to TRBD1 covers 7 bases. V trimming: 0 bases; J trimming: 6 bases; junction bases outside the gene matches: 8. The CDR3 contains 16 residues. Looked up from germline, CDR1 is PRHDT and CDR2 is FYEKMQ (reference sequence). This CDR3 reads CASSLGLPGGSNEQFF. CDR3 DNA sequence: TGTGCCAGCAGCTTAGGCCTCCCAGGGGGTAGCAATGAGCAGTTCTTC.

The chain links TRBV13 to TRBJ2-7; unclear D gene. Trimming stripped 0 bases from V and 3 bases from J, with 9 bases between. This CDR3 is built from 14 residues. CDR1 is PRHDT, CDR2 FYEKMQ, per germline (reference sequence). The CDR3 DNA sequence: TGTGCCAGCAGCTTAGGCCGGGTCGACTACGAGCAGTACTTC. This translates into CASSLGRVDYEQYF. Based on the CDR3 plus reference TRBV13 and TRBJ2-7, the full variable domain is AAGVIQSPRHLIKEKRETATLKCYPIPRHDTVYWYQQGPGQDPQFLISFYEKMQSDKGSIPDRFSAQQFSDYHSELNMSSLELGDSALYFCASSLGRVDYEQYFGPGTRLTVT.

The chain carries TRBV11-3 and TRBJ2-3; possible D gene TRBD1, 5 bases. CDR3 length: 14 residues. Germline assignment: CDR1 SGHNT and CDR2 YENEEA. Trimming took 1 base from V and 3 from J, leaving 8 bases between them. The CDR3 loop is CASSLGYRTDTQYF. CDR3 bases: TGTGCCAGCAGCTTAGGTTACAGGACAGATACGCAGTATTTT.